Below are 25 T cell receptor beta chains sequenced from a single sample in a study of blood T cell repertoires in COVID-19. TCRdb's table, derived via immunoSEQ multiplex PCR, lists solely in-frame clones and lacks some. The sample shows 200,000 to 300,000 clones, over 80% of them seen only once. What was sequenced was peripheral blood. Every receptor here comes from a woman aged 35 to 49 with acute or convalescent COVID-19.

Here the CDR3 reads CASSTGLNTEAFF. Written as DNA, the CDR3 is TGTGCCAGCAGTACAGGGTTGAACACTGAAGCTTTCTTT. The chain uses TRBV6-4 and TRBJ1-1; D perhaps matches TRBD1 (6 bases). Trimming took off 5 bases at V and 0 bases at J, with 7 bases between the two ends. CDR1 and CDR2 from the germline V gene are MRHNA and SNTAGT. CDR3 size: 13 residues.

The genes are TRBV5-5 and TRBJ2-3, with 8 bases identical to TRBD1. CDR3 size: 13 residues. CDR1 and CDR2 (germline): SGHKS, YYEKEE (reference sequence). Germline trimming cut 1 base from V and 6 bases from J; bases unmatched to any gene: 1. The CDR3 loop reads CASSLQGADTQYF. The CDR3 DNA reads TGTGCCAGCAGCTTGCAGGGGGCGGATACGCAGTATTTT. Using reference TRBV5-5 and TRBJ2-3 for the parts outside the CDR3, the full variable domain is DAGVTQSPTHLIKTRGQQVTLRCSPISGHKSVSWYQQVLGQGPQFIFQYYEKEERGRGNFPDRFSARQFPNYSSELNVNALLLGDSALYLCASSLQGADTQYFGPGTRLTVL.

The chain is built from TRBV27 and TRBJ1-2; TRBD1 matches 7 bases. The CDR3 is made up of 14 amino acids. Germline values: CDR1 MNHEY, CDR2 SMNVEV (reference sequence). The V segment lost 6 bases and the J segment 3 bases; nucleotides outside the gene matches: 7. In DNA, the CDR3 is TGTGCCAGCAGCAAAATCGGGACAGACTATGGCTACACCTTC. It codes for CASSKIGTDYGYTF.

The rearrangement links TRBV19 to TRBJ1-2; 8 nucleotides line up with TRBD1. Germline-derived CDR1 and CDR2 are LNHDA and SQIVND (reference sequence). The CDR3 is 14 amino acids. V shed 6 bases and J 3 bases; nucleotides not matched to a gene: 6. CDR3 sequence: CASSLPTGDYGYTF. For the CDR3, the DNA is TGTGCCAGTAGCCTTCCGACAGGGGACTATGGCTACACCTTC. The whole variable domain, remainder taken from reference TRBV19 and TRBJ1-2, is DGGITQSPKYLFRKEGQNVTLSCEQNLNHDAMYWYRQDPGQGLRLIYYSQIVNDFQKGDIAEGYSVSREKKESFPLTVTSAQKNPTAFYLCASSLPTGDYGYTFGSGTRLTVV.

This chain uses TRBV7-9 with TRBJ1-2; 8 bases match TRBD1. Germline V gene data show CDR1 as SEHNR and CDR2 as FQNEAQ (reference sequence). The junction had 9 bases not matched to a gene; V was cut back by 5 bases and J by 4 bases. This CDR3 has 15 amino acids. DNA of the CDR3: TGTGCCAGCAGCCATCCGGACAGGGCCTTCTATGGCTACACCTTC. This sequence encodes CASSHPDRAFYGYTF.

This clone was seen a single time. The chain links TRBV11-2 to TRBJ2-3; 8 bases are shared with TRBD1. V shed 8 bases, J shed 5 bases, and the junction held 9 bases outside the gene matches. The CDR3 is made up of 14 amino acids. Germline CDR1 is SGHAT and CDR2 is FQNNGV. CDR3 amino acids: CASGRGRYKDTQYF. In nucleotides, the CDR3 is TGTGCCAGCGGCAGGGGGCGCTACAAAGATACGCAGTATTTT.

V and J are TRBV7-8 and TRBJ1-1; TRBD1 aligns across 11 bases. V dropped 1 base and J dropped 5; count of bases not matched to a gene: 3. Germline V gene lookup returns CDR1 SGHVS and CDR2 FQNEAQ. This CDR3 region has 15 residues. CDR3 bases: TGTGCCAGCAGCTTAGGTGGGACAGGGGGGACTGAAGCTTTCTTT. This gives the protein CASSLGGTGGTEAFF.

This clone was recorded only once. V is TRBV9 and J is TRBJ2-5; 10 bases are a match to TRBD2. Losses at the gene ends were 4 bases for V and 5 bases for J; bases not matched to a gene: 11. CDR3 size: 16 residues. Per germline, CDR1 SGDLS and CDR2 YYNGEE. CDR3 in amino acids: CASSPPSGGAAETQYF. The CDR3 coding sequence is TGTGCCAGCAGCCCCCCGAGCGGGGGGGCGGCGGAGACCCAGTACTTC.

In DNA, the CDR3 is TGTGCCAGCAGCCGGCGGGGGGGCGTCGAGACCCAGTACTTC. Its protein is CASSRRGGVETQYF. This rearrangement joins TRBV11-3 to TRBJ2-5, with 9 bases fitting TRBD2. Germline V CDR1 and CDR2: SGHNT, YENEEA. This CDR3 has 14 residues. V lost 5 bases and J lost 5; bases outside the gene matches: 6.

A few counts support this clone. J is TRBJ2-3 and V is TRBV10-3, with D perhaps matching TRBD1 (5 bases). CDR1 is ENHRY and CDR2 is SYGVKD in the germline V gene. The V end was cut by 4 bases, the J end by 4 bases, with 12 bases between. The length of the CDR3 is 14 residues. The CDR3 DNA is TGTGCCATCAGTGGGGGCTTAGGGGCAGATACGCAGTATTTT. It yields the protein CAISGGLGADTQYF.

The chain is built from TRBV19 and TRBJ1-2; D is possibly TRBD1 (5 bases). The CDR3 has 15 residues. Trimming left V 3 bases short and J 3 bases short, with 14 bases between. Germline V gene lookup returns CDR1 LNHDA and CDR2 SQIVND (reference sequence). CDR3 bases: TGTGCCAGTAGTATCCCGCGCAGGGCGGACTATGGCTACACCTTC. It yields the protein CASSIPRRADYGYTF.

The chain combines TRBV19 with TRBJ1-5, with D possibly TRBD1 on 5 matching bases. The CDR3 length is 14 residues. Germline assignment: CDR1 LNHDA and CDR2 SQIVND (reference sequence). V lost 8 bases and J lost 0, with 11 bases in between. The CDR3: CASGDRYSNQPQHF. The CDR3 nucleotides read TGTGCCAGTGGAGACAGATATAGCAATCAGCCCCAGCATTTT.

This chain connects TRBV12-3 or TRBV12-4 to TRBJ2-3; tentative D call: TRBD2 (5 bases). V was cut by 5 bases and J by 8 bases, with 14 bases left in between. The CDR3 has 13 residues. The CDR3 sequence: CASSPQAAGTQYF. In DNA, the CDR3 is TGTGCCAGCAGTCCCCAGGCGGCGGGTACGCAGTATTTT.

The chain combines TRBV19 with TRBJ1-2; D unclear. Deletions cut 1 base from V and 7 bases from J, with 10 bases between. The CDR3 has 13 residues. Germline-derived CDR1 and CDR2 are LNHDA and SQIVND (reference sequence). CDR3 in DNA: TGTGCCAGTAGTATAGGCAGGTTGGGTGGCTACACCTTC. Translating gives CASSIGRLGGYTF.

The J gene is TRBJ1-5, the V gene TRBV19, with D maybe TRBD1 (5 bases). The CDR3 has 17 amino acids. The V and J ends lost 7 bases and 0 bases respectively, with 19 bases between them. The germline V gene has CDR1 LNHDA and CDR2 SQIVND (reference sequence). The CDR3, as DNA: TGTGCCAGTAAGGGCTTGTGGGGGGGAGATAGCAATCAGCCCCAGCATTTT. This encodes CASKGLWGGDSNQPQHF.

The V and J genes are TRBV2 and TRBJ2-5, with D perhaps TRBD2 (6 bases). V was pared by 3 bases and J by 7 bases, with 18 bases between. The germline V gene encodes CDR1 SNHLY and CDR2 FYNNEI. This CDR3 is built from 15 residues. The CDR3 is CASSDGGGGVGTQYF. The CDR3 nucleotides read TGTGCCAGCAGTGACGGGGGAGGAGGAGTGGGGACCCAGTACTTC.

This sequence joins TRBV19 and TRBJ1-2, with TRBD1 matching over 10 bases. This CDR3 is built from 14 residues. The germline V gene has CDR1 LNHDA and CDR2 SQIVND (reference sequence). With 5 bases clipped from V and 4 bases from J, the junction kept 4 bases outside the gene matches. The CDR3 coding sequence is TGTGCCAGTAGTGGGACAGGGGAAGGCTATGGCTACACCTTC. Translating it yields CASSGTGEGYGYTF.

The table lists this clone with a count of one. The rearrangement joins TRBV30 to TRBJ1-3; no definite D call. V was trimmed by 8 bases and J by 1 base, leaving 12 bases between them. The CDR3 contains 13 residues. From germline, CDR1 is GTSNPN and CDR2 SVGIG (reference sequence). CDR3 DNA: TGTGCCCTCCAGGCAGGATCTGGAAACACCATATATTTT. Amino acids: CALQAGSGNTIYF.

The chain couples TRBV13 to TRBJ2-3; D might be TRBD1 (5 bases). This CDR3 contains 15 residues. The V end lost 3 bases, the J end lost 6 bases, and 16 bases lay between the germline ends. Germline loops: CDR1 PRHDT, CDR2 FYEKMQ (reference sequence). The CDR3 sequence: CASSFPQVPLDTQYF. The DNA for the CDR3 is TGTGCCAGCAGCTTTCCACAGGTCCCCCTGGATACGCAGTATTTT.

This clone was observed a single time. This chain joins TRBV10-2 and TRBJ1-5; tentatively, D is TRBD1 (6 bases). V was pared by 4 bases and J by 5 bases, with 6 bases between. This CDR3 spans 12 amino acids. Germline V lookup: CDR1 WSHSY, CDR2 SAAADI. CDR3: CASSAGDQPQHF. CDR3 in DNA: TGCGCCAGCAGTGCAGGGGATCAGCCCCAGCATTTT.

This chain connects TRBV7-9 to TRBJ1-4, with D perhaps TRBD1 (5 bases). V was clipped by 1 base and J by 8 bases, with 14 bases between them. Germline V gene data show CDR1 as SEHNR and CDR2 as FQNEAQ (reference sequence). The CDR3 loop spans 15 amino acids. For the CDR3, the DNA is TGTGCCAGCAGCTTAGGCGGGGACGAAAGGGAAAAACTGTTTTTT. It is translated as CASSLGGDEREKLFF.

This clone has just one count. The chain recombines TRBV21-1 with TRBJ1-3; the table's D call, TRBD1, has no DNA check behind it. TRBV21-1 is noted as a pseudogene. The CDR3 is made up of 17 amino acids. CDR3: CASLTITGGTSGNTIYF. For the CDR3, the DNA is TGTGCCAGCCTGACTATAACAGGGGGCACTTCTGGAAACACCATATATTTT.

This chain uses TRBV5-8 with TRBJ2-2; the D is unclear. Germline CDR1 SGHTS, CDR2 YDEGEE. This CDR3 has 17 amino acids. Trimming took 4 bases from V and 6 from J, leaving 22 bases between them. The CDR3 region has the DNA TGTGCCAGCAGCCCCGACGTGACACTCATCAATCCCGGGGAGCTGTTTTTT. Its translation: CASSPDVTLINPGELFF.

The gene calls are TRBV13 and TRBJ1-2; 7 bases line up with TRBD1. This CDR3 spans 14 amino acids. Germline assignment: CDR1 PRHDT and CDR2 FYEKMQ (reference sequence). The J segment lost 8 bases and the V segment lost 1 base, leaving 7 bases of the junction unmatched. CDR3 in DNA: TGTGCCAGCAGCTTAGCCCCAGGGACAGAGGGCTACACCTTC. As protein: CASSLAPGTEGYTF. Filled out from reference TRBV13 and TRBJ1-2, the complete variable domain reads AAGVIQSPRHLIKEKRETATLKCYPIPRHDTVYWYQQGPGQDPQFLISFYEKMQSDKGSIPDRFSAQQFSDYHSELNMSSLELGDSALYFCASSLAPGTEGYTFGSGTRLTVV.

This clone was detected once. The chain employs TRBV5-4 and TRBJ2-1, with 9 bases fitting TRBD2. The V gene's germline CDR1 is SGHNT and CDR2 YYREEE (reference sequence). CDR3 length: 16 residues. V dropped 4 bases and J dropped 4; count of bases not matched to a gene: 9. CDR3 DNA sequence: TGTGCCAGCAGCCATGGGAGGAGCGGGGGGTACAATGAGCAGTTCTTC. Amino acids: CASSHGRSGGYNEQFF.